The source of this T cell receptor (beta chain) is a study of beta chain features in type 1 diabetes. V dropped 3 bases and J dropped 4; count of bases not matched to a gene: 14. This CDR3 region has 17 residues. Germline V gene data show CDR1 as MDHEN and CDR2 as SYDVKM. Expressed TCRB transcripts were sequenced because the entire RNA isolate underwent reverse transcription. The repertoire was sequenced with immunoSEQ multiplex PCR; TCRdb's copy has only in-frame clones and lacks some. This sample carries about 620,000 clones, 15% to 18% of them seen once, and the ten largest clones take approximately 0.087%. Via the markers CD45RO/CCR7/CD25/CD127/CD95/CD27, stem cell-like memory, regulatory, central memory and naive CD4+ cells were sorted.

The chain couples TRBV28 to TRBJ2-5; 7 bases are shared with TRBD1. This TCR came from a man aged 18 to 30 in good health. The specimen was naive CD4+ T cells from blood. The chain's CDR3 is CASSFASKGAGGETQYF. CDR3 coding DNA: TGTGCCAGCAGTTTTGCATCAAAGGGGGCTGGGGGAGAGACCCAGTACTTC.